This T cell receptor beta chain came from a study of blood T cell repertoires in COVID-19. Study summary: Both acute and convalescent COVID-19 samples were obtained from the United States, Italy and Spain. T cells, B-cell-depleted T cells, or PBMCs supplied cDNA or gDNA.

In the study's own analysis: Quantification of nucleated cells was approximated via reference gene primer amplification. Some clones are missing from TCRdb's copy, which holds only in-frame ones; the method was immunoSEQ multiplex PCR. V and J calls and clone size are given by that table; D and trimming were obtained from the DNA. The table includes tens of thousands of clones, about 86% detected once. The CDR3 covers 14 residues. Germline lookup yields CDR1 SGDLS and CDR2 YYNGEE. V shed 4 bases, J shed 4 bases, and the junction held 7 bases outside the gene matches. V gene TRBV9 combines with J gene TRBJ1-1, with TRBD1 identical over 7 bases. This receptor was identified in a human donor in a cohort sampled during active COVID-19. The specimen was peripheral blood. The CDR3, as DNA: TGTGCCAGCAGCATGACAGGGTCGGTCACTGAAGCTTTCTTT. Translation gives CASSMTGSVTEAFF. The variable domain in full, completed from reference TRBV9 and TRBJ1-1, reads DSGVTQTPKHLITATGQRVTLRCSPRSGDLSVYWYQQSLDQGLQFLIQYYNGEERAKGNILERFSAQQFPDLHSELNLSSLELGDSALYFCASSMTGSVTEAFFGQGTRLTVV.